This TCR beta chain was recorded in a study of T-cell reconstitution after alpha-beta-depleted transplantation in children. TCRbeta library preparation incorporated unique molecular identifiers. TCRdb reanalysed the PCR reads using MiXCR and keeps one entry per CDR3 protein. The data hold hundreds of thousands of distinct CDR3 sequences, with less than 15% observed a single time. Overall study findings and caveats: Reports say that about two months after transplant, the alpha-beta T cells came out of several hundred graft clones that had expanded. It was newly produced T cells that mostly accounted for T-cell counts and diversity one year after transplant. Surviving recipient T cells and thymic progenitors produced the high day-60 TCRbeta diversity seen in some patients.

This clonotype occurred a few times. Its antigen is as yet unknown. Germline CDR1 is ENHRY and CDR2 is SYGVKD. The CDR3 sequence is 17 residues long. V trimming: 2 bases; J trimming: 4 bases; junction bases outside the gene matches: 7. The V call is TRBV10-3, the J call TRBJ2-1; 11 bases match TRBD2. This TCR was sampled from a girl aged 2 to 10 with congenital amegakaryocytic thrombocytopenia, due to receive a stem cell transplant. This material consisted of PBMCs, taken before TCRalphabeta/CD19-depleted stem cell transplant. The CDR3 reads CAISEGGGTSGYNEQFF. DNA of the CDR3: TGTGCCATCAGTGAGGGTGGCGGGACTAGCGGTTACAATGAGCAGTTCTTC.